Reported below is one TCR beta chain. The antigen this receptor binds is unknown. No quality values exist for individual bases; no much larger clone is one base distant. The CDR3 numbers 19 residues from cysteine through phenylalanine. Just CDR3 DNA is preserved here, 57 bases in frame from base 1. CDR1 MNHEY and CDR2 SMNVEV were looked up in the germline V gene (reference sequence). V trim: 5 bases; J trim: 0 bases; unmatched bases: 9. The library relied on the immunoSEQ multiplex PCR assay. A mixture of 60 forward primers for TCR Vbeta segments and 13 reverse primers for TCR Jbeta segments was used in the multiplex PCR. Amplification of the CDR3 region of rearranged TCR beta genes was performed with a multiplex PCR assay on genomic DNA. The Illumina HiSeq System was used to sequence the amplified TCR beta libraries as 87-base-pair reads. The paper's data handling went like this. Across the 500 to 750 repertoires, a later analysis counted tens of millions of unique TCR beta chains, roughly 11 million of which were shared by at least two donors. To remove PCR and sequencing errors, raw reads were error-corrected and collapsed into unique sequences using a nearest-neighbor algorithm that merged closely related sequences. Alignment of CDR3 sequences to IMGT reference sequences was used to assign V, D and J gene segments. For a sequence to be retained, at least a six-nucleotide match to both a V gene segment and a J gene segment was required. A rearrangement was called productive if the CDR3 had no stop codons and remained in frame with V and J, and every other rearrangement was called non-productive. Following IMGT convention, CDR3 was defined as the stretch from the second conserved V-encoded cysteine to the conserved J-encoded phenylalanine. Sequences without an unambiguous match to a single V gene segment were excluded from the earlier analysis of approximately 600 of the donors. An earlier analysis of over 450 of the donors classified V segments as functional when productive rearrangements were above 56.7% and as segregating when the standard deviation between donors was above 5%. A statistical classification framework was developed to diagnose cytomegalovirus status using the catalog of TCR beta chain sequences. V and J gene assignment, in a later analysis, came from comparing TCR nucleotide sequences with IMGT/GENE-DB human TR gene sequences. In a later analysis, CDR3 sequences and most-parsimonious VDJ recombination scenarios were assigned using the TCRdist pipeline. A later analysis defined each TCR beta chain by its CDR3 amino acid sequence plus V-gene family, and excluded reads lacking a unique V-gene family. A later analysis removed 500 to 650 highly shared, low-generation-probability nucleotide sequences to deal with suspected cross-contamination and a sequencing artifact. In a later analysis, a clonal expansion index for each public chain was calculated from normalized within-repertoire ranks of inferred template counts. In a later analysis, generation probabilities were computed with a VDJ recombination model fitted to out-of-frame rearrangements, and the resulting probabilities were checked against IGoR. In a later analysis, TCR-TCR, TCR-HLA and TCR-CMV co-occurrence was scored with hypergeometric tests, and a repertoire-size bias correction was applied to TCR pairs. A later analysis estimated false discovery rates by permuting HLA or CMV assignments 20 times. In a later analysis, co-occurring TCRs were grouped using DBSCAN, and TCRdist sequence similarity was added for clustering within HLA-allele-positive subsets. Co-occurrence clustering excluded repertoires with fewer than 30,000 or more than 120,000 public chains, plus five with anomalous nucleotide sharing. TCRdb mirrors the immuneACCESS table, restricted to in-frame sequences. Some clones are absent from its copies; in checked studies, under half trace to an unresolved V gene, and the reason for the others is unknown. V, J and clone size are those of that table, while D and trimming were read from the DNA. Within this sample are 100,000 to 150,000 clones, with about 83% of them counted one time only. About 3.7% of the sample goes to the ten largest clones.

The sample belongs to a study of cytomegalovirus exposure and HLA in healthy donors (dated 2017 in TCRdb). About the study as a whole: According to an earlier analysis of a few hundred of the donors, about 170 million T cells yielded some 120 million unique TCR beta sequences and around 280 Gb of sequence data. Donor age, sex, ethnicity and CMV serostatus were compiled together with the repertoire data. On average, roughly 200,000 unique TCR beta nucleotide sequences were sequenced per donor among 398 genotyped donors of the cohort, with around 19% of those sequences being non-productive. An early release that covered about 640 HLA-typed donors contained approximately 300 gigabases of sequencing data and tens of millions of unique TCR sequences. The study aimed to test whether signatures of past pathogen exposure could be identified by cataloging public T cell receptors. Of the approximately 400 genotyped donors, about 84% fell in the genetic ancestry cluster associated with self-reported Caucasian donors. About five DR-DQ haplotypes were treated as single units for association and clustering because of strong linkage in the cohort. A later analysis re-analyzed previously published TCR beta repertoires from 550 to 700 donors and added high-resolution HLA genotyping to study TCR occurrence patterns. To predict cytomegalovirus infection status, the study combined high-throughput TCR immunosequencing, statistical association of individual TCRs with disease status, and machine learning. Both class I and class II loci were covered by HLA typing, at four-digit resolution. In a later genetic analysis, genome-wide SNP genotypes for about 55% of the 666 donors were used, and that subset was treated as a discovery cohort. In the later analysis, no new phenotypic data were used to find candidate immune exposures; instead, reliance was placed on TCR beta sequences and their occurrence across donors. The T cell repertoires of under 700 subjects were profiled by immunosequencing and related to cytomegalovirus serostatus. Besides the first cohort of 500 to 700 subjects, a separate validation cohort made up of 120 different subjects was used. The number of donors typed differed by locus, with roughly 620-630 for A, B, C, DRB1 and DQB1, around 500 for DQA1, over 600 for DPA1, and around 460 for DPB1. All discovery cohort repertoires had been generated using a single sequencing platform. In an earlier analysis of 500 to 650 of the donors, high-throughput TCR beta sequencing was used to judge whether each TCR beta V gene segment behaved as functional or pseudogenic. Points the paper makes about the study in general: An earlier analysis of approximately 530 of the donors showed that most TCR beta V segments appeared in productive rearrangements either about 87% or about 30% of the time, which broadly matched IMGT annotations. In a later analysis, most CMV-associated TCR beta chains were found to appear HLA-restricted, with HLA associations seemingly driven largely by CMV exposure. It was suggested by the authors that the approach could potentially be generalized to other disease states and immunological phenotypes. In vitro tests confirmed that a few of the cytomegalovirus-associated TCR beta chains recognize cytomegalovirus antigens. Over 15 rarely observed V segments, including chromosome 9 orphons, were excluded from the earlier analysis of approximately 600 of the donors because counts were too low. Because some donors lacked HLA typing at each locus, the association tests relied only on the typed subset. Most TCR sequences were seen in very few donors, while some public TCRs were found in many individuals. The study gave a list of under 200 TCR beta chains associated with cytomegalovirus. Roughly uniform sequencing depth across donors was assumed in presence/absence analyses, although this assumption may not hold. A cluster of highly shared sequence variants was judged likely to represent a technical artifact of the sequencing pipeline. Several of the top co-occurrence clusters appeared to be linked to parvovirus B19, influenza, CMV and Epstein-Barr virus, according to a later analysis. Cytomegalovirus status was reported to be diagnosed by the classifier with high specificity and sensitivity in both the original and validation cohorts. According to a later analysis, TCR association rates differed among HLA loci, with DRB1 alleles showing the most associated TCRs and HLA-C alleles showing the fewest. In this cohort, only TCR beta chains were sequenced, and detectable features were limited by the absence of alpha or paired-chain data. Immune exposure information for the cohort was limited to CMV serostatus. When HLA alleles, especially DR and DQ, strongly co-occurred, TCR associations were difficult to assign to individual alleles. A later analysis found that HLA-associated TCR beta chains were more clonally expanded and had lower generation probabilities than equally common non-associated chains. Correlated functional status among segregating V segments might reflect linkage disequilibrium, but an unknown experimental factor could not be ruled out. Some IMGT-functional V segments, including TRBV6-2 and TRBV6-3, could not be distinguished by the 87-base-pair reads and were therefore excluded. At a false discovery rate of 0.05, a later analysis linked under 20,000 TCR beta sequences to specific HLA alleles. A further reported finding was that TCR beta sequences accurately predicted the HLA-A and HLA-B alleles for most subjects in the first cohort. V-gene and J-gene trimming of TCR beta chains was associated with a missense DCLRE1C variant in a later genetic analysis, and the association was replicated in an independent cohort. According to a later genetic analysis, donors in an Asian-associated ancestry cluster had fewer N-insertions in productive TCRs than the approximately 610-donor mean.

The cohort consisted of 670 or so healthy bone marrow donors. At the time of sampling, every cohort member was nominally healthy, though immune exposures that went unrecorded were likely present. The donor tested CMV seropositive, placing the donor among the 289 seropositive members of the cohort. A peripheral blood sample was collected from each donor, and TCR beta sequencing was performed on peripheral blood mononuclear cells. The Qiagen DNeasy Blood Extraction Kit was used to extract genomic DNA from the blood cell samples. This receptor chain uses TRBV27 and TRBJ2-2; 13 bases in the middle match TRBD2. The clonotype comes from a woman aged 40 to 55 in good health and CMV-seropositive. Specimen: PBMCs. For the CDR3, the sequence is CASSGRKGTSGANTGELFF. The DNA sequence is TGTGCCAGCAGTGGACGGAAAGGGACTAGCGGGGCGAACACCGGGGAGCTGTTTTTT.